This T cell receptor (beta chain) was observed in a study of cytomegalovirus exposure and HLA in healthy donors. Study-wide results and limits: A later analysis reportedly found fewer N-insertions in an Asian-associated ancestry cluster than the approximately 670-donor mean.

Per the germline V gene, CDR1 is MNHNS and CDR2 is SASEGT. There are 14 residues in the CDR3. J gave up 8 bases and V 8 bases, and 14 bases lay outside the gene matches. Concerning this clone itself: Its target is unknown.

The PCR had 60 Vbeta and 13 Jbeta primers. Repertoires were generated with immunoSEQ multiplex PCR, while TCRdb's copy carries only in-frame clones and drops some. This sample carries some 120,000 clones, approximately 69% of them seen once, and the ten largest clones take less than 4%. This sequence originates from a man aged 35 to 55 in good health and CMV-seropositive. Specimen: PBMCs. This chain joins TRBV6-1 and TRBJ1-2; 7 bases line up with TRBD1. Here the CDR3 DNA reads TGTGCCAGCCGCCCCCAGGGGGAGGCAGGGGGCTACACCTTC. Translated: CASRPQGEAGGYTF.